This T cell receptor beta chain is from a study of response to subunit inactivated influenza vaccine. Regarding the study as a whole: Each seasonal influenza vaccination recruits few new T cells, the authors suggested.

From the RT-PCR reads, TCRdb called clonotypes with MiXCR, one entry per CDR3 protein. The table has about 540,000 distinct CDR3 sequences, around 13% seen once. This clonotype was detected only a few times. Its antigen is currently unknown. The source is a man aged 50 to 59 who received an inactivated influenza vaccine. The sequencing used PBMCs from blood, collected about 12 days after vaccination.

CDR3 loop: CASSYWTSGGYEQYF. As DNA, the CDR3 is TGTGCCAGCAGTTATTGGACTAGCGGCGGCTACGAGCAGTACTTC. The chain has TRBV6-2 or TRBV6-3 and TRBJ2-7, with 10 positions matching TRBD2. Germline CDR1 reads MNHEY; CDR2 reads SVGEGT. The CDR3 extends over 15 amino acids. The junction had 5 bases not matched to a gene; V was cut back by 3 bases and J by 3 bases.